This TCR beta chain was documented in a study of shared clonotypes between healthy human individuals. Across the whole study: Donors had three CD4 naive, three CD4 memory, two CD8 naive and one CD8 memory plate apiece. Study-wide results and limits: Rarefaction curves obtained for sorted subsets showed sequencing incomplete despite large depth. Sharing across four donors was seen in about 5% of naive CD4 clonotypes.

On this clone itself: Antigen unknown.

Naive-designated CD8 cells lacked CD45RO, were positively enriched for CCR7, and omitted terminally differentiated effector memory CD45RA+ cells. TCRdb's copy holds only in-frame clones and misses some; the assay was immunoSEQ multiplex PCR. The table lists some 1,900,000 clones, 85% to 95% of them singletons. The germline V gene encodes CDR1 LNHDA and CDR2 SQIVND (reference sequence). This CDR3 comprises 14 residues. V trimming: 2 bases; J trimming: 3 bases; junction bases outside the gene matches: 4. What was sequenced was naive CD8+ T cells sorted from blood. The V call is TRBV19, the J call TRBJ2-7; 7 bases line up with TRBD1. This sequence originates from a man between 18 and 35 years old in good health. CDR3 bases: TGTGCCAGTAGTATACAACAGGGGTTCTACGAGCAGTACTTC. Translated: CASSIQQGFYEQYF. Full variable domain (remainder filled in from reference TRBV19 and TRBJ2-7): DGGITQSPKYLFRKEGQNVTLSCEQNLNHDAMYWYRQDPGQGLRLIYYSQIVNDFQKGDIAEGYSVSREKKESFPLTVTSAQKNPTAFYLCASSIQQGFYEQYFGPGTRLTVT.